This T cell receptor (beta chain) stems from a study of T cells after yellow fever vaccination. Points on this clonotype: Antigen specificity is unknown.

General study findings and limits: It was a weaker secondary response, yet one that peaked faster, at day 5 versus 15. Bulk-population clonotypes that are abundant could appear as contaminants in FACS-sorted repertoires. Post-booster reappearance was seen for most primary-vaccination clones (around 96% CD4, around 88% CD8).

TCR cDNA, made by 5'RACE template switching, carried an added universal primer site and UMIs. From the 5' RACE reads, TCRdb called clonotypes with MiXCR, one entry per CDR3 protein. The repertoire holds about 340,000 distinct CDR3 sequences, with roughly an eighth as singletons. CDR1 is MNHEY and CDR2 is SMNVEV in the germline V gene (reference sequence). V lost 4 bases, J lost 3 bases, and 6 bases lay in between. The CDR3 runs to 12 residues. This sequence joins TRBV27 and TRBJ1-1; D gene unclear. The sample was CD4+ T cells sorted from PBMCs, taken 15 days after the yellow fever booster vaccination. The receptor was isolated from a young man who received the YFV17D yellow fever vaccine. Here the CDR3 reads CASSSLYTEAFF. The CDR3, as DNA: TGTGCCAGCAGTTCATTATACACTGAAGCTTTCTTT.